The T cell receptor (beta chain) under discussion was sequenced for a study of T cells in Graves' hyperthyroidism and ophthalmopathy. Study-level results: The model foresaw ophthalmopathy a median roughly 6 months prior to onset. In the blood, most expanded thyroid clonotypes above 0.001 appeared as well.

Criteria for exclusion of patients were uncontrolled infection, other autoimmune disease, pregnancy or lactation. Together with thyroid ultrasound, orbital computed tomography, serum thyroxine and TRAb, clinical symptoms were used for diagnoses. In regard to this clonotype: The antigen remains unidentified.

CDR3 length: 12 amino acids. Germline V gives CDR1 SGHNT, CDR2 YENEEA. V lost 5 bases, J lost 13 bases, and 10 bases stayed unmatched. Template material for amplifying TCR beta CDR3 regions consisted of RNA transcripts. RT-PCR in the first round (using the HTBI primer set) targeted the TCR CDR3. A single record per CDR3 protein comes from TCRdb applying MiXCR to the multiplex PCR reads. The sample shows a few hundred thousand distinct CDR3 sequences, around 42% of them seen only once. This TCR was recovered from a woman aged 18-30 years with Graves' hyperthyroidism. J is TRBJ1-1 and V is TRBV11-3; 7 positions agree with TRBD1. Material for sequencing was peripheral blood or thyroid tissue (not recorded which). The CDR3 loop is CASSISGGVVFF. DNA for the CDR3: TGTGCCAGCAGCATCTCAGGGGGGGTAGTTTTCTTT.